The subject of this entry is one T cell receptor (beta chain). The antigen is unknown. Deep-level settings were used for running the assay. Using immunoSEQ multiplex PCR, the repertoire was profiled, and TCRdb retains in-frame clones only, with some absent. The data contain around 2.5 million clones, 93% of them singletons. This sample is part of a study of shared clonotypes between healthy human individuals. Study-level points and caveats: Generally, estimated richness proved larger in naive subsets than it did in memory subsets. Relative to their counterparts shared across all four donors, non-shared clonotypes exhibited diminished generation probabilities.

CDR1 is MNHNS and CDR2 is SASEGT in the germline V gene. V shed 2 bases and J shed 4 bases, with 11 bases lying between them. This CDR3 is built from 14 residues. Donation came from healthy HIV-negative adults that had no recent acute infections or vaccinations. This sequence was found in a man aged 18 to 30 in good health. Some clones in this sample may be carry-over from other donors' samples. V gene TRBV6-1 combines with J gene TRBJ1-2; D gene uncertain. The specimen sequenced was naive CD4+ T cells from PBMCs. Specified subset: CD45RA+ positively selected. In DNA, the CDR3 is TGTGCCAGCAGTGAAATGACGGGAAGCTATGGCTACACCTTC. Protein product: CASSEMTGSYGYTF.